Sequencing of this T cell receptor (beta chain) was carried out in a study of T cells in Graves' hyperthyroidism and ophthalmopathy. What was amplified from RNA transcripts were TCR beta CDR3 regions. Initially, a first-round RT-PCR of the TCR CDR3 employed the HTBI primer set. A single record per CDR3 protein comes from TCRdb applying MiXCR to the multiplex PCR reads. The table includes hundreds of thousands of distinct CDR3 sequences, around 16% detected once. This clonotype was picked up a small number of times. The source material was blood. The source of this sequence is a woman younger than 45 with Graves' hyperthyroidism.

The CDR3 loop is CASSLNRGSSYNEQFF. DNA of the CDR3: TGTGCCAGCAGTTTAAACAGGGGAAGCTCCTACAATGAGCAGTTCTTC. The chain carries TRBV27 and TRBJ2-1; the match to TRBD1 covers 7 bases. Per germline, CDR1 MNHEY and CDR2 SMNVEV (reference sequence). The trim removed 2 bases at V and 0 bases at J, leaving 4 bases unmatched. CDR3 length: 16 residues.